These T cell receptor beta chains were read from a single sample in a study of identical twins. TCRdb reprocessed the 5' RACE reads via MiXCR and lists one record per CDR3 protein. The data contain about 490,000 distinct CDR3 sequences, about 16% of them seen just once; the ten biggest clones take up 0.44%. These data are also associated with another study on yellow fever vaccine responses in identical twins.

The sequencing sample was made of CD4+ T cells sorted from blood. The receptors were gathered from a woman aged 18-35 years in good health. Each CDR3 is given with its conserved first and last residue. Fields, in order: clone size, J gene, D gene, V gene, CDR3 DNA, CDR3 protein. A D gene is named only where the DNA matches it firmly. Only some rows state a clone size, as once, few, many or a class for expanded clones.

size: few; J: TRBJ2-1; D: .; V: TRBV11-2; DNA: TGTGCCAGCAACCCAGGGATCTCCTACAATGAGCAGTTCTTC; CDR3: CASNPGISYNEQFF
size: .; J: TRBJ2-7; D: .; V: TRBV3-1; DNA: TGTGCCAGCAGCCATAGTAATGGCGAGCAGTACTTC; CDR3: CASSHSNGEQYF
size: few; J: TRBJ1-2; D: TRBD1; V: TRBV6-1; DNA: TGTGCCAGCATATTGGACAGGGCTATTGATTCTCGCTACACCTTC; CDR3: CASILDRAIDSRYTF
size: few; J: TRBJ2-7; D: .; V: TRBV7-9; DNA: TGTGCCAGCAGCCCTCAGGGACACAGCTGGGAGCAGTACTTC; CDR3: CASSPQGHSWEQYF
size: many; J: TRBJ2-1; D: TRBD1; V: TRBV28; DNA: TGTGCCAGCAGTTATCCCGGGACAGGGGCCTACAATGAGCAGTTCTTC; CDR3: CASSYPGTGAYNEQFF
size: .; J: TRBJ1-1; D: .; V: TRBV5-1; DNA: TGCGCCAGCAGCAAAGACACTGAAGCTTTCTTT; CDR3: CASSKDTEAFF
size: .; J: TRBJ2-1; D: TRBD2; V: TRBV7-8; DNA: TGTGCCAGCAGCTTAGATTTGGGACTAGCCCCATACAATGAGCAGTTCTTC; CDR3: CASSLDLGLAPYNEQFF
size: few; J: TRBJ1-1; D: .; V: TRBV20-1; DNA: TGCAGTGCTAGAGATGAAAGGGTATCTGAAGCTTTCTTT; CDR3: CSARDERVSEAFF
size: .; J: TRBJ2-7; D: .; V: TRBV9; DNA: TGTGCCAGCAGCCACACCCCAAATTACGAGCAGTACTTC; CDR3: CASSHTPNYEQYF
size: few; J: TRBJ1-2; D: .; V: TRBV9; DNA: TGTGCCAGCATTTCTCACAGGACCGGACAAGGGGTACCCGAACTCTATGGCTACACCTTC; CDR3: CASISHRTGQGVPELYGYTF
size: .; J: TRBJ2-5; D: .; V: TRBV3-1; DNA: TGTGCCAGCAGCCAAGCCGAGCGAGAGACCCAGTACTTC; CDR3: CASSQAERETQYF
size: few; J: TRBJ2-3; D: .; V: TRBV10-3; DNA: TGTGCCATCAGTGACGCATCCCGGTGGGATACGCAGTATTTT; CDR3: CAISDASRWDTQYF
size: few; J: TRBJ2-3; D: TRBD2; V: TRBV27; DNA: TGTGCCAGCAGCCGTTACGTGACTAGCACTAGCACAGATACGCAGTATTTT; CDR3: CASSRYVTSTSTDTQYF
size: .; J: TRBJ1-1; D: TRBD1; V: TRBV12-3/TRBV12-4; DNA: TGTGCCAGCAGCCCGACAGGGACCACTGAAGCTTTCTTT; CDR3: CASSPTGTTEAFF
size: .; J: TRBJ2-3; D: TRBD2; V: TRBV27; DNA: TGTGCCAGCAGACCCGGGACTAGCTCCACAGATACGCAGTATTTT; CDR3: CASRPGTSSTDTQYF
size: few; J: TRBJ2-1; D: .; V: TRBV3-1; DNA: TGTGCCTCCGGGTCGCGGACGTTGAATGAGCAGTTCTTC; CDR3: CASGSRTLNEQFF
size: .; J: TRBJ1-1; D: .; V: TRBV5-1; DNA: TGCGCCAGCAGCTTTCCCTCGGATACTGAAGCTTTCTTT; CDR3: CASSFPSDTEAFF
size: .; J: TRBJ2-2; D: .; V: TRBV5-6; DNA: TGTGCCAGCAGCTTGGCAGTTATCGGGGAGCTGTTTTTT; CDR3: CASSLAVIGELFF
size: few; J: TRBJ2-1; D: TRBD1; V: TRBV20-1; DNA: TGCAGTGCTGCTAACTTGGGACAGGGCAATTACAATGAGCAGTTCTTC; CDR3: CSAANLGQGNYNEQFF
size: few; J: TRBJ2-1; D: .; V: TRBV28; DNA: TGTGCCAGCAGCGCGACCACGTTCCTGGTTGTTGGTGAGCAGTTCTTC; CDR3: CASSATTFLVVGEQFF
size: .; J: TRBJ1-2; D: TRBD1; V: TRBV20-1; DNA: TGCAGTGCTAGAGATCTACAGGGGAACTATGGCTACACCTTC; CDR3: CSARDLQGNYGYTF
size: .; J: TRBJ1-6; D: TRBD1; V: TRBV6-5; DNA: TGTGCCAGCAGTTCGGGGGGACAGACTTCTTCACCCCTCCACTTT; CDR3: CASSSGGQTSSPLHF
size: few; J: TRBJ2-3; D: TRBD2; V: TRBV11-1; DNA: TGTGCCAGCAGCAGACTAGCGGGGGGGCCCAGGACAGATACGCAGTATTTT; CDR3: CASSRLAGGPRTDTQYF
size: few; J: TRBJ1-5; D: .; V: TRBV29-1; DNA: TGCAGCGTTTCGGCGGGTCGGGGCAATCAGCCCCAGCATTTT; CDR3: CSVSAGRGNQPQHF
size: .; J: TRBJ2-3; D: .; V: TRBV11-2; DNA: TGTGCCAGCAGCTCGGGTCCGGGAGCCAGTCCTAGCACAGATACGCAGTATTTT; CDR3: CASSSGPGASPSTDTQYF
size: .; J: TRBJ2-4; D: .; V: TRBV20-1; DNA: TGCAGTGCTAGAGATACTGAAGGAGCGGCCAAAAACATTCAGTACTTC; CDR3: CSARDTEGAAKNIQYF
size: .; J: TRBJ1-5; D: .; V: TRBV20-1; DNA: TGCAGTGCTTCAGGGGTGGACAATAGCAATCAGCCCCAGCATTTT; CDR3: CSASGVDNSNQPQHF
size: .; J: TRBJ1-1; D: .; V: TRBV29-1; DNA: TGCAGCGTTGAAGATCCAGACAGAACCTTGAACACTGAAGCTTTCTTT; CDR3: CSVEDPDRTLNTEAFF